These 14 T cell receptor beta chains share one sample of origin, sequenced in a study of T cells in women clearing cervical HPV infection. The table came from immunoSEQ multiplex PCR; TCRdb's copy has only in-frame clones and leaves some out. In all, the sample yields 45,000 to 50,000 clones. Sequencing was performed on blood buffy coat. All receptors come from a woman aged 18-69 years with a cervical HPV16 infection that either progressed to CIN3+ or cleared (not recorded which).

Worth noting for this clone: The read ends 3 residues before the CDR3 terminus; that terminus is restored from the germline J gene. At the DNA level, this CDR3 is encoded by other sequences in the same sample as well. V is TRBV18 and J is TRBJ1-3, with a possible D match to TRBD1 (5 bases). Trimming removed 2 bases at V and 0 bases at J, with 14 bases between. CDR1 is KGHSH and CDR2 is LQKENI in the germline V gene. CDR3 length: 17 amino acids. The CDR3 region is CASSPTQGRLSGNTIYF. Partial CDR3 DNA: TGTGCCAGCTCACCAACGCAGGGCAGGCTCTCTGGAAACACC. The entire variable domain, with the rest obtained from reference TRBV18 and TRBJ1-3, is as follows: NAGVMQNPRHLVRRRGQEARLRCSPMKGHSHVYWYRQLPEEGLKFMVYLQKENIIDESGMPKERFSAEFPKEGPSILRIQQVVRGDSAAYFCASSPTQGRLSGNTIYFGEGSWLTVV.

In the case of this clone: Read coverage stops 3 residues before the CDR3 terminus; the germline J gene supplies the remainder. The chain combines TRBV30 with TRBJ1-4; maybe TRBD1 (5 bases). This CDR3 comprises 13 residues. Germline V lookup: CDR1 GTSNPN, CDR2 SVGIG (reference sequence). CDR3 DNA, as far as it was read: TGTGCCTGGGGGGCTCAGGAGGGGCAGGAA. This translates into CAWGAQEGQE. The CDR3 as a whole reads CAWGAQEGQELFF.

To note about this clone: The read gets to within 3 residues of the CDR3 end, and the germline J gene fills in the rest. The rearrangement uses TRBV10-3 and TRBJ1-5; the D is unclear. The length of the CDR3 is 15 residues. CDR1 and CDR2 (germline): ENHRY, SYGVKD. V was trimmed by 3 bases and J by 1 base, leaving 10 bases between them. CDR3 bases read: TGTGCCATCAGTGACCTCGGGGTAAGCAATCAGCCC. It is translated as CAISDLGVSNQP. The whole CDR3 protein is CAISDLGVSNQPQHF.

In the case of this clone: The read terminates 3 residues before the CDR3 end, so the remaining end is supplied by the germline J gene. The rearrangement links TRBV7-2 to TRBJ1-2; D uncertain. CDR1 is SGHTA and CDR2 is FQGNSA in the germline V gene. The CDR3 consists of 15 residues. The sequenced part of the CDR3 DNA is TGTGCCAGCAGCTTACCCGCGCTAGCCAACTACGAC. Its translation: CASSLPALANYD. The entire CDR3 reads CASSLPALANYDYTF.

In the case of this clone: The read is 3 residues too short to cover the CDR3 end, so that end is filled in from the germline J gene. V usage is TRBV29-1 and J usage is TRBJ1-6; 9 nucleotides line up with TRBD1. V trimming: 8 bases; J trimming: 8 bases; junction bases outside the gene matches: 10. The CDR3 loop spans 14 amino acids. CDR1 SQVTM and CDR2 ANQGSEA come from the germline V gene. CDR3 residues: CSLGRGQGDSPLHF. The part of the CDR3 DNA that was read is TGCAGCCTCGGCCGGGGACAGGGAGATTCACCC.

Concerning this clone: The observed sequence ends 3 residues before the CDR3 terminus, with the missing tail filled in from the germline J gene. The V call is TRBV30, the J call TRBJ2-1; 8 bases line up with TRBD1. The length of the CDR3 is 14 residues. CDR1 and CDR2 from the germline V gene are GTSNPN and SVGIG (reference sequence). Trimming took 7 bases from V and 1 from J; bases not matched to a gene: 6. The CDR3 loop is CAYIGDRSYNEQFF. CDR3 DNA (partial): TGTGCCTACATAGGGGACAGGTCCTACAATGAG.

A note on this clone: The CDR3 goes on 3 residues after the read ends, and that part is filled in from the germline J gene. V and J are TRBV18 and TRBJ1-1, with D possibly TRBD1 on 5 matching bases. The germline CDR1 and CDR2 sequences are KGHSH and LQKENI. The CDR3 sequence is 14 residues long. The ends were cut back, 1 base at V and 2 bases at J, with 8 bases in the middle. The sequenced part of the CDR3 DNA is TGTGCCAGCTCACCACGAGGGGCTAACACTGAA. Translating it yields CASSPRGANTE. The full CDR3 reads CASSPRGANTEAFF. Filled out from reference TRBV18 and TRBJ1-1, the complete variable domain reads NAGVMQNPRHLVRRRGQEARLRCSPMKGHSHVYWYRQLPEEGLKFMVYLQKENIIDESGMPKERFSAEFPKEGPSILRIQQVVRGDSAAYFCASSPRGANTEAFFGQGTRLTVV.

With respect to this clone: The DNA ends 3 residues before the CDR3 does, and the rest of the CDR3 is filled in from the germline J gene. The J gene is TRBJ1-2, the V gene TRBV10-3; 8 bases fit TRBD1. CDR3 length equals 15 residues. The trim removed 6 bases at V and 1 base at J, leaving 7 bases unmatched. Germline V gives CDR1 ENHRY, CDR2 SYGVKD. The CDR3 DNA, read in part, is TGTGCCATCAGGGAGACAGGGGCACATAACTATGGC. Translation gives CAIRETGAHNYG. The whole CDR3 sequence reads CAIRETGAHNYGYTF.

CDR3 protein: CASSPNRDTQYF. CDR3 DNA, as far as it was read: TGTGCCAGCTCACCAAACAGGGATACG. The V and J genes are TRBV18 and TRBJ2-3; TRBD1 might be the D (5 bases). The observed sequence ends 3 residues before the CDR3 terminus, with the missing tail filled in from the germline J gene. This CDR3 is built from 12 residues. Germline lookup yields CDR1 KGHSH and CDR2 LQKENI. V dropped 2 bases and J dropped 6 bases, with 6 bases sitting between them.

Remarks on this clone: The observed sequence ends 3 residues before the CDR3 terminus, with the missing tail filled in from the germline J gene. The genes are TRBV30 and TRBJ2-7; the D gene is possibly TRBD2 (5 bases). Trimming pared 0 bases from V and 4 bases from J, leaving 16 bases between. Germline values: CDR1 GTSNPN, CDR2 SVGIG (reference sequence). The CDR3 runs 15 residues. The sequenced part of the CDR3 DNA is TGTGCCTGGAGTGTACGGCTAGCCCAATCTTACGAG. It translates to CAWSVRLAQSYE. The whole CDR3 sequence is CAWSVRLAQSYEQYF.

CDR3 region: CASSIGQAEAFF. The CDR3 bases that were read are TGTGCCAGTAGTATAGGGCAAGCTGAA. The gene calls are TRBV19 and TRBJ1-1, with D unclear. The read ends 3 residues shy of where the CDR3 ends; the end is completed using the germline J gene. The ends were cut back, 1 base at V and 6 bases at J, with 6 bases in the middle. CDR1 and CDR2 (germline): LNHDA, SQIVND (reference sequence). The CDR3 covers 12 residues.

With regard to this clone: Read coverage stops 3 residues before the CDR3 terminus; the germline J gene supplies the remainder. The genes are TRBV30 and TRBJ2-3; D may be TRBD1 (6 bases). The CDR3 covers 12 residues. Per germline, CDR1 GTSNPN and CDR2 SVGIG (reference sequence). The CDR3 DNA, read in part, is TGTGCCTGGACACAGGGCGGTGAGACG. Protein: CAWTQGGET. The full CDR3 protein reads CAWTQGGETQYF.

CDR3 bases read: TGTGCCAGCAGCTTGGTCAGGGGCAATTCACCC. Protein: CASSLVRGNSP. The whole CDR3 protein is CASSLVRGNSPLHF. The J gene is TRBJ1-6, the V gene TRBV5-6; possible D gene TRBD1, 6 bases. The read is 3 residues too short to cover the CDR3 end, so that end is filled in from the germline J gene. Germline CDR1 is SGHDT and CDR2 is YYEEEE. The CDR3 extends over 14 amino acids. Deletions cut 0 bases from V and 7 bases from J, with 8 bases between.

With regard to this clone: The read gets to within 3 residues of the CDR3 end, and the germline J gene fills in the rest. This sequence joins TRBV20-1 and TRBJ2-2; 7 nucleotides align to TRBD2. Germline lookup yields CDR1 DFQATT and CDR2 SNEGSKA (reference sequence). The CDR3 runs 15 residues. J lost 3 bases, V lost 2 bases, and 6 bases had no gene match. CDR3 DNA (partial): TGCAGTGCTAGAAAAAGCGGGATCGACACCGGGGAG. It is translated as CSARKSGIDTGE. The CDR3 as a whole reads CSARKSGIDTGELFF.